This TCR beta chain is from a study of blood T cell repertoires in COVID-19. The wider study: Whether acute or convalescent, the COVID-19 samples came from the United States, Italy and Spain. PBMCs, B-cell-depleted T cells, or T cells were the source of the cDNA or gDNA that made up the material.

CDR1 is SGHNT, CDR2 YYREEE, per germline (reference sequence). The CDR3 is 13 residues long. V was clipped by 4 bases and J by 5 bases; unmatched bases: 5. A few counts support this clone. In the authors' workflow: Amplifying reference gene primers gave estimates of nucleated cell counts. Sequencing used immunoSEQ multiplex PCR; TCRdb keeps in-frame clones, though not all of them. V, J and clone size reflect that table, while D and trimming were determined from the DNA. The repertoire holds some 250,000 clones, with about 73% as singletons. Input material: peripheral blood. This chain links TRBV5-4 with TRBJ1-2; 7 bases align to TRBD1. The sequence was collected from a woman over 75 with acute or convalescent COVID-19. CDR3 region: CASSDSRGYGYTF. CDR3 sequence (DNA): TGTGCCAGCAGCGACTCCAGGGGGTATGGCTACACCTTC. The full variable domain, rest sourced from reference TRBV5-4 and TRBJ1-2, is ETGVTQSPTHLIKTRGQQVTLRCSSQSGHNTVSWYQQALGQGPQFIFQYYREEENGRGNFPPRFSGLQFPNYSSELNVNALELDDSALYLCASSDSRGYGYTFGSGTRLTVV.